This T cell receptor beta chain was sequenced during a study of PD-L1 blockade in urothelial cancer. Samples were collected from each patient before treatment and during treatment. Each patient gave between 1 and 8 of them in total. For this clone: Different DNA sequences within this sample yield the same CDR3.

Into every PCR, synthetic TCR analog templates were spiked. Sequencing used immunoSEQ multiplex PCR; TCRdb keeps in-frame clones, though not all of them. The repertoire holds about 43,000 clones, with about 88% as singletons. The CDR3 contains 16 residues. V was cut by 2 bases and J by 1 base, with 14 bases left in between. Looked up from germline, CDR1 is MNHEY and CDR2 is SVGAGI. V usage is TRBV6-5 and J usage is TRBJ1-1, with a possible D match to TRBD1 (5 bases). The clonotype comes from a woman aged 55-70 years with urothelial cancer. The input for sequencing was PBMCs, taken around atezolizumab (anti-PD-L1) treatment. CDR3 sequence reads: CASSYGLGGKNTEAFF. CDR3 bases: TGTGCCAGCAGTTACGGGTTGGGGGGGAAGAACACTGAAGCTTTCTTT.